These 2 T cell receptor beta chains originate from one sample sequenced in a study of blood T cell repertoires in COVID-19. The assay was immunoSEQ multiplex PCR, and TCRdb's table has in-frame clones only and misses some. Altogether some 70,000 clones are present, 75% to 90% being singletons, with the ten largest covering about 0.6%. Specimen: peripheral blood. All receptors derive from a man in his 60s with acute or convalescent COVID-19.

The chain is built from TRBV24-1 and TRBJ2-7; 11 nucleotides match TRBD1. Germline assignment: CDR1 KGHDR and CDR2 SFDVKD. CDR3 size: 17 residues. V shed 4 bases and J 5 bases; nucleotides not matched to a gene: 12. Here the CDR3 reads CATSETGTGGLRNEQYF. The CDR3 DNA sequence: TGTGCCACCAGTGAAACCGGGACAGGGGGTCTGAGGAACGAGCAGTACTTC.

This sequence joins TRBV18 and TRBJ2-3; 11 bases are shared with TRBD2. The trim removed 4 bases at V and 2 bases at J, leaving 2 bases unmatched. The CDR3 spans 15 residues. Looked up from germline, CDR1 is KGHSH and CDR2 is LQKENI. The CDR3 DNA sequence: TGTGCCAGCTCACAACTAGCGGGGGCCACAGATACGCAGTATTTT. Its translation is CASSQLAGATDTQYF. Supplemented by reference TRBV18 and TRBJ2-3, the full variable domain reads NAGVMQNPRHLVRRRGQEARLRCSPMKGHSHVYWYRQLPEEGLKFMVYLQKENIIDESGMPKERFSAEFPKEGPSILRIQQVVRGDSAAYFCASSQLAGATDTQYFGPGTRLTVL.